This record covers a single T cell receptor beta chain. Its antigen is unknown. This specimen belongs to a study of CD8+CD57+ T cells in acquired aplastic anemia. About the study: Average DNA yield from sorted CD4+ and CD8+ cells was approximately 3 ug. There were roughly 9.8 million reads, on average, for CD4+ cells from healthy donors. Study-level points and caveats: Patients and controls had in common 25 to 30 CD8+ CDR3 sequences.

The germline gives CDR1 LGHDT, CDR2 YNNKEL (reference sequence). The CDR3 has 15 amino acids. Germline trimming cut 1 base from V and 4 bases from J; bases unmatched to any gene: 4. Genomic DNA, the template, was used for profiling of the TCR beta VDJ and CDR3. TCRdb itself ran the reads through MiXCR, one entry per CDR3 protein. The profile shows around 140,000 distinct CDR3 sequences, roughly two fifths of them singletons. This chain uses TRBV3-1 with TRBJ2-7; 10 bases agree with TRBD2. This receptor was taken from a human donor in good health, serving as a control. Input material: sorted CD4+, CD8+, or CD8+CD57+ T cells (not recorded which) from PBMCs. This CDR3 reads CASSQVPSGSYEQYF. The CDR3 DNA reads TGTGCCAGCAGCCAAGTGCCTAGCGGGAGTTACGAGCAGTACTTC.